Listed here are 31 T cell receptor beta chains from one sample, sequenced in a study of cytomegalovirus exposure and HLA in healthy donors. Researchers ran the PCR with 60 Vbeta and 13 Jbeta primers. This table comes from immunoSEQ multiplex PCR, and its TCRdb copy is limited to in-frame clones, with some not included. The table includes 200,000 or so clones, around 81% detected once. The specimen sequenced was PBMCs. The source is a woman younger than 35 in good health and CMV-seropositive.

This chain's CDR3 is CASSIAGGFADTQYF. CDR3 coding DNA: TGTGCCAGTAGTATAGCGGGGGGGTTCGCAGATACGCAGTATTTT. The chain recombines TRBV19 with TRBJ2-3; 8 positions agree with TRBD2. This CDR3 region has 15 residues. Germline values: CDR1 LNHDA, CDR2 SQIVND (reference sequence). The ends lost 1 base at V and 4 bases at J; junction bases unmatched: 4.

The rearrangement joins TRBV28 to TRBJ1-4; 10 bases agree with TRBD1. Germline trimming cut 4 bases from V and 6 bases from J; bases unmatched to any gene: 8. This CDR3 region has 16 residues. Germline values: CDR1 MDHEN, CDR2 SYDVKM. CDR3 sequence: CASSWDRGERDEKLFF. CDR3 bases: TGTGCCAGCAGTTGGGACAGGGGTGAGAGGGATGAAAAACTGTTTTTT.

The rearrangement joins TRBV7-2 to TRBJ2-1; TRBD2 matches 8 bases. The CDR3 extends over 19 amino acids. CDR1 and CDR2 from the germline V gene are SGHTA and FQGNSA. V lost 1 base to trimming and J lost 0 bases; unmatched junction nucleotides: 11. In DNA form, the CDR3 reads TGTGCCAGCAGCTTAGATGGGACTAGAGTATTTAGCTCCTACAATGAGCAGTTCTTC. Protein: CASSLDGTRVFSSYNEQFF.

Note on this clone: The sample has other DNA sequences that encode this CDR3 too. CDR3 sequence reads: CASSGPGGPDTQYF. The DNA of the CDR3 is TGTGCCAGCAGCGGACCGGGGGGTCCAGATACGCAGTATTTT. The chain recombines TRBV9 with TRBJ2-3; 7 nucleotides line up with TRBD2. CDR1 is SGDLS and CDR2 is YYNGEE in the germline V gene. V gave up 3 bases and J gave up 4 bases; unmatched junction bases: 5. The CDR3 runs 14 residues.

J is TRBJ1-5 and V is TRBV30; D perhaps matches TRBD1 (6 bases). V lost 1 base and J lost 7, with 17 bases in between. The CDR3 spans 15 residues. The germline V gene has CDR1 GTSNPN and CDR2 SVGIG (reference sequence). DNA for the CDR3: TGTGCCTGGAGTGGTTCCTCGGGGGGCGGACAGCCCCAGCATTTT. Protein sequence: CAWSGSSGGGQPQHF. Supplemented by reference TRBV30 and TRBJ1-5, the full variable domain reads SQTIHQWPATLVQPVGSPLSLECTVEGTSNPNLYWYRQAAGRGLQLLFYSVGIGQISSEVPQNLSASRPQDRQFILSSKKLLLSDSGFYLCAWSGSSGGGQPQHFGDGTRLSIL.

The chain combines TRBV9 with TRBJ2-5; D is unresolved. The DNA end favors TRBJ2-7, so the J call may be wrong. The CDR3 is 15 residues long. Germline CDR1 and CDR2: SGDLS and YYNGEE. The CDR3 reads CASSVAPETPYEQYF. In DNA, the CDR3 is TGTGCCAGCAGCGTAGCCCCTGAAACCCCCTACGAGCAGTACTTC.

This clone has only a few counts. The chain uses TRBV2 and TRBJ1-4; TRBD1 is a possible D gene (6 bases). This CDR3 spans 13 amino acids. CDR1 SNHLY and CDR2 FYNNEI come from the germline V gene. V was shortened by 1 base and J by 17 bases, with 17 bases between the two germline ends. The CDR3 nucleotides are TGTGCCAGCAGTGAAGGGCTAGGACAGAAAATATTTTTT. This encodes CASSEGLGQKIFF.

The chain has TRBV5-6 and TRBJ1-6, with D possibly matching TRBD1 (6 bases). Germline CDR1 and CDR2: SGHDT and YYEEEE. V was trimmed by 5 bases and J by 5 bases, leaving 14 bases between them. The CDR3 runs to 15 residues. The CDR3 coding sequence is TGTGCCAGCAGTCTGACAGCAGGGGATAATTCACCCCTCCACTTT. It translates to CASSLTAGDNSPLHF.

This chain joins TRBV7-9 and TRBJ1-1; D gene ambiguous. Trimming stripped 2 bases from V and 2 bases from J, with 6 bases between. Looked up from germline, CDR1 is SEHNR and CDR2 is FQNEAQ (reference sequence). This CDR3 is built from 13 residues. CDR3 sequence reads: CASSLTSNTEAFF. In DNA form, the CDR3 reads TGTGCCAGCAGCTTAACCAGTAACACTGAAGCTTTCTTT.

This clone was seen only once. The chain recombines TRBV6-5 with TRBJ1-1; no firm D call. This CDR3 spans 13 amino acids. Germline V CDR1 and CDR2: MNHEY, SVGAGI. Trimming pared 2 bases from V and 1 base from J, leaving 5 bases between. In DNA, the CDR3 is TGTGCCAGCAGTTACGGCGGGAACACTGAAGCTTTCTTT. Amino acid sequence: CASSYGGNTEAFF.

The chain links TRBV5-1 to TRBJ2-5, with 8 bases aligning to TRBD1. Trimming cost V 4 bases and J 5 bases; bases outside gene matches: 10. Germline V gene lookup returns CDR1 SGHRS and CDR2 YFSETQ. The CDR3 spans 15 residues. The CDR3 DNA is TGCGCCAGCAGCCTATCGACAGGGGCGGGGGAGACCCAGTACTTC. Translation gives CASSLSTGAGETQYF. Based on the CDR3 plus reference TRBV5-1 and TRBJ2-5, the full variable domain is KAGVTQTPRYLIKTRGQQVTLSCSPISGHRSVSWYQQTPGQGLQFLFEYFSETQRNKGNFPGRFSGRQFSNSRSEMNVSTLELGDSALYLCASSLSTGAGETQYFGPGTRLLVL.

The genes are TRBV10-3 and TRBJ1-1; the D gene is possibly TRBD1 (6 bases). The CDR3 consists of 15 residues. The germline V gene has CDR1 ENHRY and CDR2 SYGVKD. The V and J ends lost 11 bases and 0 bases respectively, with 19 bases between them. In nucleotides, the CDR3 is TGTGCCCTAAGGGGGGGCGCAATCATGAACACTGAAGCTTTCTTT. Translation gives CALRGGAIMNTEAFF.

This CDR3 reads CASGPSGAPGETQYF. In DNA, the CDR3 is TGTGCCAGCGGGCCTAGCGGGGCCCCGGGGGAGACCCAGTACTTC. This chain connects TRBV7-7 to TRBJ2-5; 9 bases align to TRBD2. CDR1 is SSHAT, CDR2 FNYEAQ, per germline (reference sequence). Germline trimming cut 8 bases from V and 5 bases from J; bases unmatched to any gene: 12. CDR3 length equals 15 residues.

V and J are TRBV5-6 and TRBJ1-1; TRBD1 aligns across 10 bases. Per the germline V gene, CDR1 is SGHDT and CDR2 is YYEEEE. V shed 3 bases, J shed 4 bases, and the junction held 6 bases outside the gene matches. This CDR3 has 15 residues. The CDR3 spells CASSSLGQGTTEAFF. In DNA form, the CDR3 reads TGTGCCAGCAGCTCCCTGGGACAGGGGACCACTGAAGCTTTCTTT.

V and J are TRBV7-9 and TRBJ1-4; 8 nucleotides match TRBD1. Germline trimming cut 5 bases from V and 6 bases from J; bases unmatched to any gene: 5. The length of the CDR3 is 14 residues. Germline values: CDR1 SEHNR, CDR2 FQNEAQ (reference sequence). The CDR3 loop reads CASSPGTGHEKLFF. The CDR3 bases are TGTGCCAGCAGCCCGGGGACAGGACATGAAAAACTGTTTTTT.

CDR3: CASSTLPGQGAGGNTEAFF. The CDR3 DNA reads TGTGCCAGTAGTACATTACCGGGACAGGGGGCCGGAGGGAACACTGAAGCTTTCTTT. This chain joins TRBV19 and TRBJ1-1, with 12 positions matching TRBD1. The trim removed 4 bases at V and 1 base at J, leaving 13 bases unmatched. Germline values: CDR1 LNHDA, CDR2 SQIVND (reference sequence). The CDR3 totals 19 residues. The whole variable domain, filled in from reference TRBV19 and TRBJ1-1, reads DGGITQSPKYLFRKEGQNVTLSCEQNLNHDAMYWYRQDPGQGLRLIYYSQIVNDFQKGDIAEGYSVSREKKESFPLTVTSAQKNPTAFYLCASSTLPGQGAGGNTEAFFGQGTRLTVV.

This clone turned up a few times. This rearrangement joins TRBV7-8 to TRBJ2-3; 14 nucleotides align to TRBD2. The ends lost 5 bases at V and 0 bases at J; junction bases unmatched: 4. Germline V gene lookup returns CDR1 SGHVS and CDR2 FQNEAQ. The CDR3 runs to 17 residues. Here the CDR3 reads CASSIRLAGGSTDTQYF. CDR3 nucleotide sequence: TGTGCCAGCAGCATAAGACTAGCGGGGGGGAGCACAGATACGCAGTATTTT.

The chain combines TRBV4-1 with TRBJ2-3; 7 nucleotides align to TRBD2. Germline trimming cut 4 bases from V and 3 bases from J; bases unmatched to any gene: 1. This CDR3 is built from 13 residues. Germline V gene lookup returns CDR1 MGHRA and CDR2 YSYEKL. Written as DNA, the CDR3 is TGCGCCAGCAGCCGCGGGGGAACAGATACGCAGTATTTT. Translated: CASSRGGTDTQYF.

The chain combines TRBV6-6 with TRBJ1-1, with no clear D. This CDR3 is 13 amino acids long. Trimming took 10 bases from V and 3 from J, leaving 15 bases between them. From germline, CDR1 is MNHNY and CDR2 SVGAGI (reference sequence). DNA for the CDR3: TGTGCCACCTCGGGATTTACGGACACTGAAGCTTTCTTT. Translation: CATSGFTDTEAFF.

This clone was detected only once. The chain couples TRBV5-4 to TRBJ2-2; 8 nucleotides match TRBD2. The CDR3 is 16 residues long. Trimming cost V 5 bases and J 4 bases; bases outside gene matches: 10. The V gene's germline CDR1 is SGHNT and CDR2 YYREEE (reference sequence). As DNA, the CDR3 is TGTGCCAGCAGTTCCCCGGGTAGCGGGGTCACCGGGGAGCTGTTTTTT. This translates into CASSSPGSGVTGELFF.

The chain combines TRBV27 with TRBJ1-4, with 10 bases matching TRBD1. Germline V gene sequence: CDR1 MNHEY, CDR2 SMNVEV (reference sequence). This CDR3 is 19 amino acids long. V lost 7 bases to trimming and J lost 2 bases; unmatched junction nucleotides: 16. Here the CDR3 DNA reads TGTGCCAGCAATCTTCCCCCCGGGACAGGGGAGGAGACTAATGAAAAACTGTTTTTT. Amino acid sequence: CASNLPPGTGEETNEKLFF. Full variable domain (rest looked up from reference TRBV27 and TRBJ1-4): EAQVTQNPRYLITVTGKKLTVTCSQNMNHEYMSWYRQDPGLGLRQIYYSMNVEVTDKGDVPEGYKVSRKEKRNFPLILESPSPNQTSLYFCASNLPPGTGEETNEKLFFGSGTQLSVL.

This clone was observed a single time. CDR3 in DNA: TGTGCCAGCAGCGCCCCAAACGGGGAAAAACTGTTTTTT. Protein: CASSAPNGEKLFF. V is TRBV9 and J is TRBJ1-4; D call uncertain. CDR3 length: 13 residues. Trimming shortened V by 3 bases and J by 8 bases, and 11 bases separated the two germline ends. Germline CDR1 SGDLS, CDR2 YYNGEE.

The chain links TRBV5-4 to TRBJ1-2; 7 nucleotides agree with TRBD1. Trimming at V came to 3 bases and at J to 4 bases, leaving 3 bases not matched to a gene. This CDR3 contains 13 residues. CDR1 is SGHNT, CDR2 YYREEE, per germline (reference sequence). This CDR3 reads CASSSGTAYGYTF. The CDR3 region has the DNA TGTGCCAGCAGCTCCGGGACAGCCTATGGCTACACCTTC.

This clone was observed a few times. This sequence joins TRBV5-4 and TRBJ2-2, with TRBD1 matching over 9 bases. Germline trimming cut 4 bases from V and 6 bases from J; bases unmatched to any gene: 10. Germline CDR1 reads SGHNT; CDR2 reads YYREEE (reference sequence). CDR3 length: 16 amino acids. The CDR3 spells CASSRTGTGLSGELFF. The CDR3 bases are TGTGCCAGCAGCCGAACCGGGACAGGGTTGTCCGGGGAGCTGTTTTTT.

The CDR3 here is CASSTGTGYIPETQYF. CDR3 sequence (DNA): TGTGCCAGTTCAACCGGGACAGGATATATCCCAGAGACCCAGTACTTC. The V call is TRBV19, the J call TRBJ2-5, with 8 positions matching TRBD1. Germline V gene lookup returns CDR1 LNHDA and CDR2 SQIVND (reference sequence). The CDR3 runs to 16 residues. The ends lost 8 bases at V and 4 bases at J; junction bases unmatched: 15.

This rearrangement joins TRBV27 to TRBJ2-7; perhaps TRBD2 as D (5 bases). Germline loops: CDR1 MNHEY, CDR2 SMNVEV (reference sequence). Trimming cost V 8 bases and J 3 bases, with 17 bases left between them. CDR3 size: 14 residues. The CDR3 nucleotides are TGTGCCAGCGGTACGTCGGGTGACTACTACGAGCAGTACTTC. This translates into CASGTSGDYYEQYF.

This chain uses TRBV5-4 with TRBJ2-1, with TRBD2 identical over 7 bases. From germline, CDR1 is SGHNT and CDR2 YYREEE (reference sequence). The CDR3 length is 14 residues. Germline trimming cut 4 bases from V and 3 bases from J; bases unmatched to any gene: 4. The CDR3 region has the DNA TGTGCCAGCAGCGTCACTAGCGACTACAATGAGCAGTTCTTC. Protein: CASSVTSDYNEQFF.

The genes are TRBV5-1 and TRBJ2-3, with D unresolved. CDR1 is SGHRS and CDR2 is YFSETQ in the germline V gene. The CDR3 is 15 residues long. Trimming removed 0 bases at V and 2 bases at J, with 10 bases between. The CDR3 sequence: CASSLDYLHTDTQYF. The CDR3 coding sequence is TGCGCCAGCAGCTTGGACTATCTTCACACAGATACGCAGTATTTT.

The genes are TRBV15 and TRBJ2-7, with D unresolved. CDR1 and CDR2 (germline): LNHNV, YYDKDF (reference sequence). Trimming shortened V by 2 bases and J by 5 bases, and 10 bases separated the two germline ends. The CDR3 sequence is 13 residues long. The CDR3 bases are TGTGCCACCAGCAGAATACTTCGCGACGAGCAGTACTTC. The encoded protein is CATSRILRDEQYF. The entire variable domain, with the rest obtained from reference TRBV15 and TRBJ2-7, is as follows: DAMVIQNPRYQVTQFGKPVTLSCSQTLNHNVMYWYQQKSSQAPKLLFHYYDKDFNNEADTPDNFQSRRPNTSFCFLDIRSPGLGDTAMYLCATSRILRDEQYFGPGTRLTVT.

This clone was detected a few times. The chain links TRBV11-1 to TRBJ2-2, with 7 bases fitting TRBD2. The CDR3 is 16 amino acids. V was clipped by 2 bases and J by 5 bases; unmatched bases: 8. Germline V gene sequence: CDR1 SGHAT, CDR2 FQDESV (reference sequence). CDR3 loop: CASSLFASGETGELFF. The CDR3 region has the DNA TGTGCCAGCAGCTTATTTGCCAGCGGGGAAACCGGGGAGCTGTTTTTT. The variable domain in full, completed from reference TRBV11-1 and TRBJ2-2, reads EAEVAQSPRYKITEKSQAVAFWCDPISGHATLYWYRQILGQGPELLVQFQDESVVDDSQLPKDRFSAERLKGVDSTLKIQPAELGDSAMYLCASSLFASGETGELFFGEGSRLTVL.

J is TRBJ1-1 and V is TRBV28; D is perhaps TRBD1 (5 bases). Per the germline V gene, CDR1 is MDHEN and CDR2 is SYDVKM. CDR3 length equals 15 residues. V shed 5 bases and J shed 0 bases, with 13 bases lying between them. CDR3 amino acids: CASSPPQELNTEAFF. Here the CDR3 DNA reads TGTGCCAGCAGTCCCCCACAGGAACTGAACACTGAAGCTTTCTTT.